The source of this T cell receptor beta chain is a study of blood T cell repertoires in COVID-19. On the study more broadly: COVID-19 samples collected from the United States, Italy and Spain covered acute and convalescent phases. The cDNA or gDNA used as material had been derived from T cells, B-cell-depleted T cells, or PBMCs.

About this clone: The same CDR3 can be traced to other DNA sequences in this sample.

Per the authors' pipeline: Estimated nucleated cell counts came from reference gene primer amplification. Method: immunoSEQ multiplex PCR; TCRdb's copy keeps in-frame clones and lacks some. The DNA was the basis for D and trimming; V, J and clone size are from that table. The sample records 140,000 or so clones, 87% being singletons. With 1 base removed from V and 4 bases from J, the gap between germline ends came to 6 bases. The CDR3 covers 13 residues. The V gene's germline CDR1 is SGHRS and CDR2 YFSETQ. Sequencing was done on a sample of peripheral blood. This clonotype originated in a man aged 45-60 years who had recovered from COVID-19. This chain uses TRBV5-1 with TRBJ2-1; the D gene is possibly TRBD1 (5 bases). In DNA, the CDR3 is TGCGCCAGCAGCTTGACAGGATACAATGAGCAGTTCTTC. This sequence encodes CASSLTGYNEQFF.